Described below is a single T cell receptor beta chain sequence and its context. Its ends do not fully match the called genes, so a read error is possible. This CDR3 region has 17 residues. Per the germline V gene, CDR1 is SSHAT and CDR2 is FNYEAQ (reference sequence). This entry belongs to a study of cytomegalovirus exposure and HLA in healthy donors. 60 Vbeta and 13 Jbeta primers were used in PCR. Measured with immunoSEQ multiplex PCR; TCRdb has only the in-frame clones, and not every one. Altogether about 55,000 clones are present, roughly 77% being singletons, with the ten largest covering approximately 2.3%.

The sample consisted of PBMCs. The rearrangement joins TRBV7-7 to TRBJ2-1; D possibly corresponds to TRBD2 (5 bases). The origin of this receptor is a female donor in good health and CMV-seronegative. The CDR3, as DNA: TGTGCTAGCAGCTTGGGAGCCGGGCCAAATATTCGGGATGAGCAGTTCTTC. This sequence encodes CASSLGAGPNIRDEQFF. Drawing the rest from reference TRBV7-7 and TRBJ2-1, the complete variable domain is GAGVSQSPRYKVTKRGQDVTLRCDPISSHATLYWYQQALGQGPEFLTYFNYEAQPDKSGLPSDRFSAERPEGSISTLTIQRTEQRDSAMYRCASSLGAGPNIRDEQFFGPGTRLTVL.